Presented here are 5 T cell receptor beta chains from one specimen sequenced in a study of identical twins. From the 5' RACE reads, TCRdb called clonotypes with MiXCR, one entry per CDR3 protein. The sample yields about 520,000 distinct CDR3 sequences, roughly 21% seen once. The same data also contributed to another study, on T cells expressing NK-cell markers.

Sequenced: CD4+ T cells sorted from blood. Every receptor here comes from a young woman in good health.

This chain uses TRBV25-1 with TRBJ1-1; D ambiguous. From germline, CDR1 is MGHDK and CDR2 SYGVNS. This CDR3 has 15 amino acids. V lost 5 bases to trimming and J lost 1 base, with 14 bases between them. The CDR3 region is CASSFPGRSNTEAFF. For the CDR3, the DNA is TGTGCCAGCAGTTTTCCCGGGAGATCGAACACTGAAGCTTTCTTT.

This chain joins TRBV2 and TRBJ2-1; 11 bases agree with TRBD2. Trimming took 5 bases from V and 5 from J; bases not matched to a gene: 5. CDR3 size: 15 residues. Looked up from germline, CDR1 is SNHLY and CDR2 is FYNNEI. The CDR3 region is CASSRSSGGNNEQFF. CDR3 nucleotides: TGTGCCAGCAGTAGATCTAGCGGGGGGAACAATGAGCAGTTCTTC.

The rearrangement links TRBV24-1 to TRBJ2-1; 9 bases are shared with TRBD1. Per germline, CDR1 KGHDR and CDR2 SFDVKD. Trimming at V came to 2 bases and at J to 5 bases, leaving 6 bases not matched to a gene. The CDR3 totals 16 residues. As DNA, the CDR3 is TGTGCCACCAGTGATTCAAGGACAGGGGACAACAATGAGCAGTTCTTC. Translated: CATSDSRTGDNNEQFF.

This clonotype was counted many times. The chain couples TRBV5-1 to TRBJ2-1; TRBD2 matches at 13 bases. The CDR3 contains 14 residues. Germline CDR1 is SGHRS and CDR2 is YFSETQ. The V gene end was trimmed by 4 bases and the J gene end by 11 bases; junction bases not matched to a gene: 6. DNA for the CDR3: TGCGCCAGCAGCATGACTAGCGGGGGGTCTAAGCAGTTCTTC. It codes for CASSMTSGGSKQFF.

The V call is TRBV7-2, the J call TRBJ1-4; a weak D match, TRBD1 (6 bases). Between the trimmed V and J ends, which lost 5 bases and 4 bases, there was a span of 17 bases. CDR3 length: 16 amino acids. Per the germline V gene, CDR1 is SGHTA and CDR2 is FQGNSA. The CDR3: CASSKDSTGLNEKLFF. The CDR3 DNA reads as TGTGCCAGCAGCAAAGACTCGACAGGCCTTAATGAAAAACTGTTTTTT.